This TCR beta chain was retrieved from a study of Ad26.COV2.S vaccination and SARS-CoV-2 variants (dated by TCRdb to the early 2020s). Regarding the research as a whole: Donors in the vaccine arm were drawn from COV1001, a multicentre, randomized, double-blind, placebo-controlled phase I-IIa trial testing Ad26.COV2.S in healthy adults. Ad26.COV2.S was given intramuscularly at 5x10^10 or 1x10^11 viral particles, as a single shot or as two shots 56 days apart. Sequencing of the TCRbeta repertoire served to evaluate the specificity and breadth of SARS-CoV-2-reactive T cell receptors following Ad26.COV2.S vaccination. A total of about 30 samples were included in the TCR-sequenced set, comprising about 20 Ad26.COV2.S vaccine recipients, 5 placebo recipients and 8 SARS-CoV-2 convalescent individuals. Trial participants were randomized into five groups of five: low-dose or high-dose Ad26.COV2.S given once or twice, or placebo on both occasions. Blinding of investigators to trial group allocation was maintained during experiments and outcome assessment.

This clone is a singleton in its sample. Its antigen target is currently unknown. No base quality values were provided; no much bigger clone lies one nucleotide off. Paper-wide results and their limitations: The authors noted that total T cell responses may have been underestimated by the TCR breadth and depth analyses. After vaccination, substantial breadth of spike-specific CD8+ and CD4+ T cell responses was reported. Spike-specific TCR breadth was higher in Ad26.COV2.S recipients than in placebo recipients (P = 0.0014). Comparable non-spike TCR breadth was observed between vaccine and placebo recipients, consistent with only spike being contained in the vaccine. The study was not powered for comparison of responses between vaccine doses or regimens.

The CDR3 covers 15 residues, taking in both the cysteine and the phenylalanine. Kept here is only the CDR3 DNA, which spans 45 bases and is read in frame from base 1. The germline V gene gives CDR1 as SGHTA and CDR2 as FQGTGA. The germline V and J ends show losses of 5 bases and 6 bases respectively, and no gene match explains 5 bases of the junction. The immunoSEQ Assay was used to sequence TCRbeta CDR3 regions. After extraction, genomic DNA underwent amplification by bias-controlled multiplex PCR, followed by high-throughput sequencing. The authors' pipeline ran thus. To quantify the absolute abundance of each unique TCRbeta CDR3 region, sequences were collapsed and filtered. Usable DNA was measured by amplifying reference genes present in all nucleated cells, and TCRbeta template counts were normalized to that usable DNA to estimate T cell fraction. Repertoire TCRs were annotated as SARS-CoV-2-specific when V gene, CDR3 amino acid sequence and J gene were exactly matched to a known reactive TCR set. The reference SARS-CoV-2 TCR set was derived from MIRA and filtered for enrichment in COVID-19-positive ImmuneCODE repertoires, a step that removed public or cross-reactive TCRs. Using the MIRA antigens, annotated TCRs were further analysed by specific ORF or by position within an ORF. Breadth was defined as annotated unique rearrangements over total unique productive rearrangements; depth was the summed frequency of those rearrangements. Two-sided Wilcoxon rank-sum tests were used to compare TCR breadth between groups. In its TCRdb copy, this immuneACCESS table keeps in-frame sequences only and misses some clones. Where compared with another copy, unresolved V genes explain less than half of these, and the others have no known cause. V, J and clone size were drawn from that table, and D and trimming were deduced from the DNA. The sample table shows about 380,000 clones, and about 80% are seen once. The ten top clones hold about 7.4% of the sample.

Read against the paper, the sample's treatment or condition label means: approximately 18 received Ad26.COV2.S at low or high dose, single or two shots; roughly 5 received placebo; per-sample allocation not given. For vaccine and placebo recipients, the sequenced repertoires came from samples collected on day 63 after the first injection. In Cohort 1b, some 25 adults aged 18-55 years were enrolled at a single site in Boston, USA, between 29 July and 7 August 2020. Ad26.COV2.S consisted of a replication-incompetent adenovirus type 26 vector by which a prefusion-stabilized SARS-CoV-2 spike protein from the original Wuhan strain was expressed.

The chain joins TRBV7-3 to TRBJ2-1, with 12 bases aligning to TRBD2. The TCR sequence derives from a person aged 18 to 59 who received the Ad26.COV2.S COVID-19 vaccine or a placebo. The starting material was peripheral blood, obtained in a trial of Ad26.COV2.S vaccine versus placebo. The sequenced DNA is TGTGCCAGCAGCGATCTAGCGGGGGGGCCCAATGAGCAGTTCTTC. This yields the protein CASSDLAGGPNEQFF. Extended through the reference TRBV7-3 and TRBJ2-1 proteins, this CDR3 yields the full variable domain: GAGVSQTPSNKVTEKGKYVELRCDPISGHTALYWYRQSLGQGPEFLIYFQGTGAADDSGLPNDRFFAVRPEGSVSTLKIQRTERGDSAVYLCASSDLAGGPNEQFFGPGTRLTVL.